This TCR beta chain was found in a study of blood T cell repertoires in COVID-19. Whole-study context: Collection of acute and convalescent COVID-19 samples took place in the United States, Italy and Spain.

As originally analysed: Amplification with reference gene primers provided the estimates of nucleated cell counts. The method was immunoSEQ multiplex PCR; TCRdb's version includes in-frame clones alone and lacks a portion of them. The V and J calls and clone size are taken from that table; D and trimming were inferred from the DNA. There are some 250,000 clones in the sample; around 90% occur only once, and around 0.7% lies in the top ten. Germline V CDR1 and CDR2: SGHTA, FQGNSA. This CDR3 region has 15 residues. The trim removed 5 bases at V and 7 bases at J, leaving 10 bases unmatched. J is TRBJ2-7 and V is TRBV7-2; 11 bases fit TRBD2. The clonotype originates from a human donor in a cohort sampled during active COVID-19. Specimen: peripheral blood. This chain's CDR3 is CASSPGLAAPREQYF. CDR3 sequence (DNA): TGTGCCAGCAGCCCGGGACTAGCGGCCCCCCGGGAGCAGTACTTC. Supplemented by reference TRBV7-2 and TRBJ2-7, the full variable domain reads GAGVSQSPSNKVTEKGKDVELRCDPISGHTALYWYRQSLGQGLEFLIYFQGNSAPDKSGLPSDRFSAERTGGSVSTLTIQRTQQEDSAVYLCASSPGLAAPREQYFGPGTRLTVT.